A selection of T cell receptor beta chains follows, all from one sample in a study of blood T cell repertoires in COVID-19. The assay was immunoSEQ multiplex PCR, and TCRdb's table has in-frame clones only and misses some. The sample holds some 290,000 clones, roughly nine tenths seen once. The sample consisted of peripheral blood. These receptors all stem from a woman in her twenties or thirties with COVID-19, enrolled during active disease. CDR3s include the opening cysteine and the closing phenylalanine or tryptophan. The D gene is left open where the match is weak. Clone size is not always given. Where it is, it says once, few, many or a class for expanded clones.

j_call v_call d_call clone_size cdr3_nt cdr3_aa
TRBJ1-2 TRBV7-9 - - TGTGCCAGCAGCTTCCCCGGGGGGGGGAGTGGCTACACCTTC CASSFPGGGSGYTF
TRBJ2-2 TRBV7-2 TRBD1 once TGTGCCAGCAGCTATACAGGGGGCGCAGCGGGGGAGCTGTTTTTT CASSYTGGAAGELFF
TRBJ2-7 TRBV7-6 TRBD1 - TGTGCCAGCAGCTTTTTTCCCTTAGTTCAGGGGGCGCACGAGCAGTACTTC CASSFFPLVQGAHEQYF
TRBJ1-6 TRBV5-6 TRBD1 once TGTGCCAGCAGCACCGGACAGGGTTTAGGGTCCTATAATTCACCCCTCCACTTT CASSTGQGLGSYNSPLHF
TRBJ2-3 TRBV6-5 TRBD2 - TGTGCCAGCAGTCCCGGGACTATATTCGCAGATACGCAGTATTTT CASSPGTIFADTQYF
TRBJ1-5 TRBV27 - - TGTGCCAGCAAGGTGGGAGGGGTAGGGAGCAATCAGCCCCAGCATTTT CASKVGGVGSNQPQHF
TRBJ1-2 TRBV7-9 TRBD1 - TGTGCCAGCAGCCCTGGCCGGGACAGGGAAGGAGCTCGCGGCTACACCTTC CASSPGRDREGARGYTF
TRBJ1-2 TRBV3-1/TRBV3-2 - - TGTGCCAGCAGCCAAGAGGCAGCTAACTATGGCTACACCTTC CASSQEAANYGYTF
TRBJ2-7 TRBV6-5 TRBD2 - TGTGCCAGCGTGCCGGGGGGTTCCTACGAGCAGTACTTC CASVPGGSYEQYF
TRBJ1-4 TRBV27 - medium-sized TGTGCCAGCCGGGCAGGACATTCCCGGGTGGAGGAAAAACTGTTTTTT CASRAGHSRVEEKLFF
TRBJ2-7 TRBV18 TRBD2 - TGTGCCAGCTCACCGGGGAGCGGGGGAGCCTCCTACGAGCAGTACTTC CASSPGSGGASYEQYF
TRBJ1-3 TRBV6-5 - - TGTGCCAGCAGCCCGAGCTCTGGAAACACCATATATTTT CASSPSSGNTIYF
TRBJ1-4 TRBV5-8 - - TGTGCCAGCAGCTCTGCCCGGAGGGCCGCAACTAATGAAAAACTGTTTTTT CASSSARRAATNEKLFF